The 25 T cell receptor beta chains below were found in one sample sequenced in a study of shared clonotypes between healthy human individuals. Method: immunoSEQ multiplex PCR; TCRdb's copy keeps in-frame clones and lacks some. The repertoire holds more than 1.2 million clones, with about 98.5% as singletons. The sample consisted of naive CD4+ T cells sorted from blood. Subset noted: CD45RA+ positively selected. Receptor source: a man aged 30 to 39 in good health.

Notes on this clone: Distinct nucleotide sequences in the sample also encode this CDR3. The V and J genes are TRBV28 and TRBJ1-1; D unresolved. Germline V gives CDR1 MDHEN, CDR2 SYDVKM. The CDR3 runs to 13 residues. V was trimmed by 6 bases and J by 1 base, leaving 9 bases between them. The CDR3 is CASSLLGNTEAFF. CDR3 DNA sequence: TGTGCCAGCAGCCTCCTGGGGAACACTGAAGCTTTCTTT.

The V call is TRBV6-6, the J call TRBJ2-2, with D perhaps being TRBD1 or TRBD2 (7 bases each). From germline, CDR1 is MNHNY and CDR2 SVGAGI (reference sequence). This CDR3 has 14 residues. The CDR3 protein is CAGGGSGNTGELFF. The CDR3 DNA reads TGTGCAGGGGGCGGGAGTGGGAACACCGGGGAGCTGTTTTTT.

This chain connects TRBV7-8 to TRBJ1-4; TRBD1 matches at 7 bases. J was trimmed by 8 bases and V by 2 bases; bases with no gene match: 5. This CDR3 contains 14 residues. The germline V gene encodes CDR1 SGHVS and CDR2 FQNEAQ. Written as DNA, the CDR3 is TGTGCCAGCAGCTTATCAGGGGGTCGAGAAAAACTGTTTTTT. Amino acids: CASSLSGGREKLFF.

The chain joins TRBV11-3 to TRBJ2-2; the match to TRBD2 covers 13 bases. The germline V gene encodes CDR1 SGHNT and CDR2 YENEEA. The ends lost 3 bases at V and 6 bases at J; junction bases unmatched: 4. This CDR3 is 16 amino acids long. CDR3 nucleotide sequence: TGTGCCAGCAGCTTTAGGACTAGCGGGAGAGCCGGGGAGCTGTTTTTT. Amino acids: CASSFRTSGRAGELFF.

The chain recombines TRBV5-4 with TRBJ2-6, with D unresolved. Germline values: CDR1 SGHNT, CDR2 YYREEE (reference sequence). V dropped 4 bases and J dropped 7 bases, with 15 bases sitting between them. CDR3 length: 15 amino acids. CDR3 nucleotides: TGTGCCAGCAGCCCCCATGGGTTGGACGCCAACGTCCTGACTTTC. Its protein is CASSPHGLDANVLTF.

The chain employs TRBV5-4 and TRBJ2-7; 8 bases line up with TRBD2. Trimming cost V 4 bases and J 6 bases; bases outside gene matches: 9. Germline V gene lookup returns CDR1 SGHNT and CDR2 YYREEE (reference sequence). The CDR3 totals 14 residues. The CDR3 coding sequence is TGTGCCAGCAGCCTCTCTGGGACTAGACGCGAGCAGTACTTC. Protein product: CASSLSGTRREQYF.

This clone showed up just once. This sequence joins TRBV3-2 and TRBJ2-7. TRBV3-2 is a pseudogene segment. The CDR3 runs to 8 residues. The CDR3, as DNA: TGTGGATCATACGAGCAGTACTTC. Amino acid sequence: CGSYEQYF.

The chain joins TRBV5-4 to TRBJ2-7; the D gene could be TRBD1 or TRBD2 (5 bases each). The CDR3 has 15 amino acids. Trimming took 3 bases from V and 2 from J, leaving 15 bases between them. Germline-derived CDR1 and CDR2 are SGHNT and YYREEE (reference sequence). The CDR3 is CASSSASVGPYEQYF. In nucleotides, the CDR3 is TGTGCCAGCAGCTCGGCCTCAGTGGGACCCTACGAGCAGTACTTC.

This sequence joins TRBV5-4 and TRBJ2-2; weak D call: TRBD1 (5 bases). Germline CDR1 and CDR2: SGHNT and YYREEE (reference sequence). V lost 4 bases and J 3 bases, leaving 10 bases between the germline ends. The CDR3 sequence is 14 residues long. CDR3: CASSPDSHTGELFF. CDR3 nucleotides: TGTGCCAGCAGCCCTGACAGCCACACCGGGGAGCTGTTTTTT.

The V gene is TRBV2, the J gene TRBJ2-1, with TRBD1 matching 7 bases. Germline V gene lookup returns CDR1 SNHLY and CDR2 FYNNEI. The CDR3 is 13 amino acids. With V trimmed by 4 bases and J by 4 bases, 1 base remained unmatched. In nucleotides, the CDR3 is TGTGCCAGCAGTGGACAGGGATACAATGAGCAGTTCTTC. It translates to CASSGQGYNEQFF.

The chain joins TRBV16 to TRBJ1-5, with D hard to call. Trimming removed 1 base at V and 5 bases at J, with 6 bases between. Germline V gene data show CDR1 as KGHSY and CDR2 as FQNENV. There are 13 residues in the CDR3. As DNA, the CDR3 is TGTGCCAGCAGCCAATTCCGGGATCAGCCCCAGCATTTT. Translated: CASSQFRDQPQHF.

The chain couples TRBV5-1 to TRBJ2-7; D is unclear. The CDR3 consists of 16 residues. V was clipped by 4 bases and J by 0 bases, with 17 bases between them. Germline V CDR1 and CDR2: SGHRS, YFSETQ. CDR3 in amino acids: CASSPFGTESSYEQYF. CDR3 in DNA: TGCGCCAGCAGCCCGTTTGGCACGGAAAGCTCCTACGAGCAGTACTTC. The whole variable domain, filled in from reference TRBV5-1 and TRBJ2-7, reads KAGVTQTPRYLIKTRGQQVTLSCSPISGHRSVSWYQQTPGQGLQFLFEYFSETQRNKGNFPGRFSGRQFSNSRSEMNVSTLELGDSALYLCASSPFGTESSYEQYFGPGTRLTVT.

This chain connects TRBV27 to TRBJ2-2; TRBD2 aligns across 12 bases. The CDR3 is 20 residues long. In germline, CDR1 is MNHEY, CDR2 SMNVEV (reference sequence). Losses at the gene ends were 5 bases for V and 3 bases for J; bases not matched to a gene: 16. Here the CDR3 reads CASSPNGTPTSGRYTGELFF. In DNA form, the CDR3 reads TGTGCCAGCAGTCCAAACGGGACACCTACTAGCGGGAGGTACACCGGGGAGCTGTTTTTT.

The J gene is TRBJ2-7, the V gene TRBV4-1; a possible D gene is TRBD1 (6 bases). Germline V gene sequence: CDR1 MGHRA, CDR2 YSYEKL. The germline V and J ends were trimmed by 1 base and 0 bases, with 13 bases remaining between them. The CDR3 contains 16 residues. The CDR3 here is CASSQVRTAISYEQYF. CDR3 bases: TGCGCCAGCAGCCAAGTACGGACAGCCATCTCCTACGAGCAGTACTTC.

The count of this clone is one. J is TRBJ1-2 and V is TRBV25-1, with 9 bases lining up with TRBD1. The CDR3 loop spans 16 amino acids. V trimming: 4 bases; J trimming: 2 bases; junction bases outside the gene matches: 8. Germline V lookup: CDR1 MGHDK, CDR2 SYGVNS. The CDR3 DNA reads TGTGCCAGCAGTGTCAGCGTAGGACAGGGGAACTATGGCTACACCTTC. This gives the protein CASSVSVGQGNYGYTF.

The CDR3 bases are TGTGCCAGCAGCTTAAGAGATACGGTGAATGAGCAGTTCTTC. Its protein product is CASSLRDTVNEQFF. The genes are TRBV7-9 and TRBJ2-1; D gene uncertain. The V end lost 2 bases, the J end lost 7 bases, and 12 bases lay between the germline ends. This CDR3 contains 14 residues. Germline assignment: CDR1 SEHNR and CDR2 FQNEAQ (reference sequence).

The gene calls are TRBV5-1 and TRBJ1-2, with TRBD1 identical over 10 bases. The CDR3 covers 14 residues. Germline V gives CDR1 SGHRS, CDR2 YFSETQ. V lost 4 bases and J lost 8; bases outside the gene matches: 8. The CDR3 coding sequence is TGCGCCAGCAGCCCATACCGGGACAGGGGCGGCTACACCTTC. Protein product: CASSPYRDRGGYTF.

V and J are TRBV27 and TRBJ2-7; the D gene is possibly TRBD1 (6 bases). Looked up from germline, CDR1 is MNHEY and CDR2 is SMNVEV (reference sequence). The CDR3 is made up of 15 amino acids. V was cut by 2 bases and J by 2 bases, with 13 bases left in between. The CDR3 is CASSLQGIGPYEQYF. In DNA form, the CDR3 reads TGTGCCAGCAGTTTACAGGGGATAGGGCCCTACGAGCAGTACTTC.

This chain joins TRBV5-6 and TRBJ2-7; the match to TRBD1 covers 7 bases. The CDR3 sequence is 15 residues long. CDR1 is SGHDT, CDR2 YYEEEE, per germline. Trimming removed 0 bases from V and 5 bases from J; junction bases left unmatched: 8. The CDR3 protein is CASSLDSRTGDEQYF. For the CDR3, the DNA is TGTGCCAGCAGCTTGGATTCCAGGACAGGTGACGAGCAGTACTTC.

This chain joins TRBV6-5 and TRBJ1-2; 7 nucleotides line up with TRBD1. The trim removed 8 bases at V and 1 base at J, leaving 10 bases unmatched. Per the germline V gene, CDR1 is MNHEY and CDR2 is SVGAGI. The CDR3 contains 15 residues. The CDR3: CASHFDRDSNYGYTF. CDR3 nucleotide sequence: TGTGCCAGCCACTTTGATAGGGACAGTAACTATGGCTACACCTTC.

The rearrangement joins TRBV19 to TRBJ1-5; 9 bases align to TRBD1. This CDR3 spans 17 amino acids. The trim removed 5 bases at V and 1 base at J, leaving 9 bases unmatched. The germline gives CDR1 LNHDA, CDR2 SQIVND (reference sequence). In DNA form, the CDR3 reads TGTGCCAGTAGTCCTGGGACAGGGTTTCGGAGCAATCAGCCCCAGCATTTT. It is translated as CASSPGTGFRSNQPQHF.

The chain recombines TRBV7-8 with TRBJ2-1; 10 nucleotides agree with TRBD2. J gave up 0 bases and V 0 bases, and 2 bases lay outside the gene matches. Germline lookup yields CDR1 SGHVS and CDR2 FQNEAQ. The CDR3 is made up of 17 amino acids. Here the CDR3 DNA reads TGTGCCAGCAGCTTAGCGTGGACTAGCGGCTCCTACAATGAGCAGTTCTTC. Its translation is CASSLAWTSGSYNEQFF.

The V gene is TRBV2, the J gene TRBJ2-7, with D possibly being TRBD2 (6 bases). The germline V gene has CDR1 SNHLY and CDR2 FYNNEI. The CDR3 length is 12 residues. Trimming stripped 8 bases from V and 2 bases from J, with 10 bases between. As DNA, the CDR3 is TGTGCCAGCGGCGGGGAAACCTACGAGCAGTACTTC. Translation: CASGGETYEQYF. Looking up the rest from reference TRBV2 and TRBJ2-7 gives the full variable domain: EPEVTQTPSHQVTQMGQEVILRCVPISNHLYFYWYRQILGQKVEFLVSFYNNEISEKSEIFDDQFSVERPDGSNFTLKIRSTKLEDSAMYFCASGGETYEQYFGPGTRLTVT.

The chain carries TRBV7-8 and TRBJ2-7; the match to TRBD2 covers 10 bases. V shed 3 bases, J shed 7 bases, and the junction held 9 bases outside the gene matches. This CDR3 has 15 amino acids. Germline values: CDR1 SGHVS, CDR2 FQNEAQ. The CDR3: CASSLVAGGPREQYF. CDR3 bases: TGTGCCAGCAGCTTGGTAGCGGGAGGCCCTCGGGAGCAGTACTTC.

The chain uses TRBV2 and TRBJ1-1, with 7 bases that match TRBD1. Germline CDR1 and CDR2: SNHLY and FYNNEI. The CDR3 sequence is 13 residues long. V gave up 6 bases and J gave up 8 bases; unmatched junction bases: 9. CDR3 protein: CASSGDRSTEAFF. In DNA, the CDR3 is TGTGCCAGCAGCGGGGACAGATCAACAGAAGCTTTCTTT.